This T cell receptor beta chain was sequenced during a study of cytotoxic CD8 clonotypes in ibrutinib-treated CLL. Study information: It was after a median about twelve months of treatment, range 6 to 36, that response samples were taken.

This CDR3 has 14 residues. The germline V and J ends were trimmed by 7 bases and 5 bases, with 15 bases remaining between them. Germline lookup yields CDR1 MNHNS and CDR2 SASEGT. To note about this clone: The antigen is undetermined.

Measured with immunoSEQ multiplex PCR; TCRdb has only the in-frame clones, and not every one. The sample holds nearly 50,000 clones, about 50% seen once. Whole-study results and caveats: Timing of sampling differed between sustained-remission and progressing patients. Baseline-level clonality went beyond age-matched healthy donors and moved in step with circulating CD8+ T-cell counts.

Sequenced material: PBMCs, taken after 24 months of ibrutinib treatment. This rearrangement joins TRBV6-1 to TRBJ1-5; D not resolved. The receptor was isolated from a human donor with chronic lymphocytic leukemia. CDR3 DNA sequence: TGTGCCAGCACTCCCCCCGAGGTGTATCAGCCCCAGCATTTT. Protein product: CASTPPEVYQPQHF.